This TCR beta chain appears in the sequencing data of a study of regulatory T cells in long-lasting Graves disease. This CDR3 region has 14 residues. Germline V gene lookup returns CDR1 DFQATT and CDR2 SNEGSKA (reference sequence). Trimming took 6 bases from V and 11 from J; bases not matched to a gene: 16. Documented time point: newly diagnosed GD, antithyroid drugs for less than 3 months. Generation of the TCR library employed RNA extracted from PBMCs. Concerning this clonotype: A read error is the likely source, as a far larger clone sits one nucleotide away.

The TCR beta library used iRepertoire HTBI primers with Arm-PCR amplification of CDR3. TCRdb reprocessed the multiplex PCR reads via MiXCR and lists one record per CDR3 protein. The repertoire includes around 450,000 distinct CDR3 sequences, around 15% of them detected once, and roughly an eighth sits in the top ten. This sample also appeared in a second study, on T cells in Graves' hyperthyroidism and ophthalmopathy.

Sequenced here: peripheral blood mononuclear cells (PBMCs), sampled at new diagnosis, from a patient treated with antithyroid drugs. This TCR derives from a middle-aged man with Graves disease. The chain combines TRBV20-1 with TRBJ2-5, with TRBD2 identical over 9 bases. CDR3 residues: CSASVAGGIDEQYF. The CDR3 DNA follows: TGCAGTGCGTCGGTGGCGGGAGGGATCGATGAGCAGTACTTC.